This T cell receptor beta chain was found in a study of identical twins. CDR3 length: 15 amino acids. The J segment lost 8 bases and the V segment lost 2 bases, leaving 7 bases of the junction unmatched. CDR1 and CDR2 (germline): GTSNPN, SVGIG (reference sequence). MiXCR, run by TCRdb on the 5' RACE reads, gives a single entry per CDR3 protein. Of some 96,000 distinct CDR3 sequences in the sample, 5.9% were seen once. This clonotype was seen many times. The gene calls are TRBV30 and TRBJ2-2; 11 nucleotides align to TRBD2. The source is a woman between 45 and 60 years old in good health. The sample comprised memory T cells sorted from blood. Written as DNA, the CDR3 is TGTGCCTGGAGTATTGGACTAGCGGGCGGGGGGGAGCTGTTTTTT. It yields the protein CAWSIGLAGGGELFF.